This TCR beta chain was identified during a study of beta chain features in type 1 diabetes. Study-wide findings and caveats: All four CD4+ subsets of Type 1 diabetes patients contained TCRB CDR3s that were moderately but significantly shorter.

This clone has just a few counts. Its antigen remains unknown. cDNA synthesis used the whole RNA isolate, giving expressed TCRB sequences. Using immunoSEQ multiplex PCR, the repertoire was profiled, and TCRdb retains in-frame clones only, with some absent. The sample records hundreds of thousands of clones, 13% being singletons. Germline values: CDR1 SQVTM, CDR2 ANQGSEA. This CDR3 has 15 amino acids. V gave up 3 bases and J gave up 2 bases; unmatched junction bases: 8. Sequenced: naive CD4+ T cells from blood. V is TRBV29-1 and J is TRBJ2-3, with 7 bases that match TRBD1. This receptor was obtained from a man between 18 and 29 years old with type 1 diabetes. CDR3: CSVDPRQGPTDTQYF. The CDR3 coding sequence is TGCAGCGTTGACCCGCGACAGGGTCCCACAGATACGCAGTATTTT.